Listed below are T cell receptor beta chains from one sample, sequenced in a study of CD8+ T cells in alopecia areata. Clones were sequenced by immunoSEQ multiplex PCR, and TCRdb holds only the in-frame ones, with some missing. The repertoire holds 120,000 or so clones, with 58% as singletons. Sample: CD8+ T cells sorted from blood, taken at week 4, from a patient treated with tofacitinib. Receptor source: a human donor with alopecia areata. Both conserved end residues are part of each CDR3. Fields, in order: V gene, J gene, CDR3 protein.

TRBV30	TRBJ2-7	CAWSSDRVYEQYF
TRBV7-2	TRBJ2-7	CASSDSYEQYF
TRBV6-5	TRBJ2-1	CASRPKLSYSDEQFF
TRBV29-1	TRBJ2-5	CSVERFQETQYF
TRBV27	TRBJ2-1	CASSLDSGSYNEQFF
TRBV29-1	TRBJ1-1	CSVEAGQVVGTEAFF
TRBV29-1	TRBJ1-1	CSVAGPQNTEAFF
TRBV9	TRBJ1-4	CASSAFTGENEKLFF
TRBV29-1	TRBJ1-1	CSVDEGNMNTEAFF
TRBV30	TRBJ2-7	CAWSPLEGEQYF
TRBV27	TRBJ1-5	CASSSGLTGNQPQHF
TRBV29-1	TRBJ2-7	CSTGTSSAYEQYF
TRBV29-1	TRBJ2-3	CSVEDPTLGTDTQYF
TRBV5-1	TRBJ2-1	CASSSDQGQNEQFF
TRBV5-6	TRBJ2-5	CARVRGQETQYF
TRBV10-3	TRBJ1-1	CATGAGGTGNTEAFF
TRBV9	TRBJ2-1	CASSAPGEQFF
TRBV6-5	TRBJ1-2	CASSYGTGVYGYTF
TRBV29-1	TRBJ2-7	CSVEDPGQTPYEQYF
TRBV7-9	TRBJ2-3	CASNPRGARGTDTQYF
TRBV4-3	TRBJ2-1	CASSQGGLANNEQFF
TRBV5-1	TRBJ2-3	CASSLDVDTQYF
TRBV7-3	TRBJ2-3	CASSLGAGISDTQYF
TRBV29-1	TRBJ2-5	CSVEDPYKRFQETQYF
TRBV28	TRBJ2-5	CARRRGFRETQYF
TRBV30	TRBJ1-1	CAWSPALNTEAFF